The 15 T cell receptor beta chains in this list originate from one sample, sequenced in a study of T-cell reconstitution after alpha-beta-depleted transplantation in children. Unique molecular identifiers were incorporated when the TCRbeta library was constructed. TCRdb independently ran MiXCR on the PCR reads; one entry per CDR3 protein. The sample has around 370,000 distinct CDR3 sequences, 15% to 20% seen once. Sequenced material: PBMCs, mostly from graft donor cells, taken 360 days after TCRalphabeta/CD19-depleted stem cell transplant. The receptors stem from a male patient under 10 years old who had a stem cell transplant for acute lymphoblastic leukemia, so the T cells may come from the graft donor.

The V and J genes are TRBV20-1 and TRBJ2-1, with 7 bases identical to TRBD2. This CDR3 comprises 16 residues. Germline-derived CDR1 and CDR2 are DFQATT and SNEGSKA (reference sequence). J lost 3 bases, V lost 3 bases, and 11 bases had no gene match. The CDR3 reads CSASRLADPNYNEQFF. CDR3 in DNA: TGCAGTGCTAGTCGGCTAGCGGATCCCAACTACAATGAGCAGTTCTTC.

This clonotype was seen at least ten times. The V and J genes are TRBV7-3 and TRBJ1-1; no clear D. This CDR3 spans 13 amino acids. With 1 base removed from V and 4 bases from J, the gap between germline ends came to 7 bases. Per the germline V gene, CDR1 is SGHTA and CDR2 is FQGTGA. The CDR3 nucleotides read TGTGCCAGCAGCTTAAGGGCGGGCACTGAAGCTTTCTTT. As protein: CASSLRAGTEAFF. The whole variable domain, filled in from reference TRBV7-3 and TRBJ1-1, reads GAGVSQTPSNKVTEKGKYVELRCDPISGHTALYWYRQSLGQGPEFLIYFQGTGAADDSGLPNDRFFAVRPEGSVSTLKIQRTERGDSAVYLCASSLRAGTEAFFGQGTRLTVV.

In this sample, this clonotype turned up a few times. This chain connects TRBV6-5 to TRBJ1-2; D call uncertain. Germline-derived CDR1 and CDR2 are MNHEY and SVGAGI. The CDR3 has 13 amino acids. Trimming took off 3 bases at V and 0 bases at J, with 5 bases between the two ends. The CDR3 spells CASSYAANYGYTF. The CDR3 nucleotides read TGTGCCAGCAGTTATGCCGCTAACTATGGCTACACCTTC.

Only one count was recorded for this clonotype. This chain links TRBV28 with TRBJ1-5, with no clear D. CDR1 and CDR2 (germline): MDHEN, SYDVKM. V lost 8 bases and J lost 5, with 19 bases in between. The CDR3 runs 15 residues. The CDR3 DNA follows: TGTGCCAGCGGGCCTGACATGAGGCCGCATCAGCCCCAGCATTTT. Its translation is CASGPDMRPHQPQHF.

This clonotype was recorded many times. Sequence at one end of the junction differs from germline and may be a read error. This chain connects TRBV12-3 or TRBV12-4 to TRBJ2-1; the match to TRBD1 covers 10 bases. The CDR3 extends over 14 amino acids. CDR3 loop: CASSLRTGGNEQFF. CDR3 in DNA: TGCGCCAGCAGCCTAAGGACAGGGGGCAATGAGCAGTTCTTC.

The CDR3 DNA is TGTGCCAGCACCCCAGGAGAGGCAGGGCTAGAAGAGCAGTACTTC. Encoded protein: CASTPGEAGLEEQYF. The gene calls are TRBV12-3 or TRBV12-4 and TRBJ2-7; tentatively, D is TRBD1 (5 bases). This CDR3 spans 15 amino acids. V gave up 7 bases and J gave up 7 bases, with 23 bases separating them.

This clonotype occurred a few times. This rearrangement joins TRBV6-5 to TRBJ2-1; 7 positions match TRBD1. This CDR3 region has 13 residues. Germline CDR1 is MNHEY and CDR2 is SVGAGI. Trimming took 2 bases from V and 11 from J; bases not matched to a gene: 6. CDR3: CASSYPSTGKQFF. The CDR3 nucleotides read TGTGCCAGCAGTTACCCCTCGACAGGGAAGCAGTTCTTC.

This clonotype came up many times. This rearrangement joins TRBV29-1 to TRBJ2-7, with TRBD2 as a possible D gene (5 bases). The CDR3 has 12 residues. The germline V gene has CDR1 SQVTM and CDR2 ANQGSEA. V was shortened by 0 bases and J by 7 bases, with 10 bases between the two germline ends. DNA for the CDR3: TGCAGCGTTGAAGATAACTCGGGGGAGCAGTACTTC. This encodes CSVEDNSGEQYF.

This clonotype has just a few counts. The J gene is TRBJ2-1, the V gene TRBV30; 9 bases align to TRBD2. This CDR3 has 15 residues. CDR1 and CDR2 from the germline V gene are GTSNPN and SVGIG (reference sequence). Germline trimming cut 6 bases from V and 3 bases from J; bases unmatched to any gene: 9. This chain's CDR3 is CACTPGTSHYNEQFF. The CDR3 bases are TGTGCCTGCACCCCCGGGACTAGCCACTACAATGAGCAGTTCTTC.

This clonotype appeared a few times. The chain has TRBV7-2 and TRBJ2-3; D gene uncertain. V shed 5 bases and J shed 1 base, with 13 bases lying between them. The CDR3 is 15 amino acids. From germline, CDR1 is SGHTA and CDR2 FQGNSA. This CDR3 is CASSPISLGTDTQYF. CDR3 DNA: TGTGCCAGCAGCCCGATTAGCCTGGGCACAGATACGCAGTATTTT.

This clonotype was picked up a small number of times. Compared with germline, one end of the junction differs, possibly owing to a read error. The chain's CDR3 is CASSLPLGTYEQYF. The CDR3, as DNA: TGTGCTAGCAGTTTACCTCTGGGCACCTACGAGCAGTACTTC. The chain uses TRBV28 and TRBJ2-7, with no clear D. The CDR3 spans 14 residues. Germline V lookup: CDR1 MDHEN, CDR2 SYDVKM.

This clonotype was counted at least ten times. This chain joins TRBV20-1 and TRBJ2-3; no reliable D call. The V gene's germline CDR1 is DFQATT and CDR2 SNEGSKA (reference sequence). V lost 0 bases, J lost 2 bases, and 18 bases lay in between. CDR3 size: 17 residues. CDR3: CSARDWARVGPTDTQYF. The CDR3 nucleotides read TGCAGTGCTAGAGATTGGGCTCGGGTAGGGCCCACAGATACGCAGTATTTT.

The chain joins TRBV20-1 to TRBJ2-7; tentative D call: TRBD1 (6 bases). Per the germline V gene, CDR1 is DFQATT and CDR2 is SNEGSKA (reference sequence). V dropped 8 bases and J dropped 4 bases, with 21 bases sitting between them. The CDR3 length is 14 residues. The CDR3, as DNA: TGCAGTACAAGACCAGGGGTCCCTTTATACGAGCAGTACTTC. Protein product: CSTRPGVPLYEQYF.

This rearrangement joins TRBV12-3 or TRBV12-4 to TRBJ2-7; D gene uncertain. V was pared by 3 bases and J by 7 bases, with 16 bases between. The CDR3 has 14 amino acids. CDR3 nucleotides: TGTGCCAGCAGTTTCACCACATCGTTAAGAGAGCAGTACTTC. As protein: CASSFTTSLREQYF.

This clonotype appeared a few times. This chain links TRBV29-1 with TRBJ2-7; the D gene is possibly TRBD1 (6 bases). In germline, CDR1 is SQVTM, CDR2 ANQGSEA. The length of the CDR3 is 13 residues. V lost 4 bases to trimming and J lost 0 bases, with 10 bases between them. The CDR3 nucleotides read TGCAGCGTTGGACAGGAGAGCTCCTACGAGCAGTACTTC. As protein: CSVGQESSYEQYF.